This T cell receptor beta chain was profiled in a study of Graves' ophthalmopathy and Graves' hyperthyroidism. Amplified material comprised TCR beta CDR3 regions derived from RNA transcripts. First-round RT-PCR relied on HTBI primers, and a second-round multiplex PCR came next. TCRdb fed the multiplex PCR reads into MiXCR, producing one record per CDR3 protein. The repertoire holds hundreds of thousands of distinct CDR3 sequences, with over 40% as singletons. The germline V gene encodes CDR1 SQVTM and CDR2 ANQGSEA. The CDR3 has 13 amino acids. The V gene lost 7 bases and the J gene lost 1 base, with 14 bases spanning the gap. This clonotype appeared many times.

The clonotype originates from an adult man with Graves' ophthalmopathy. The V and J genes are TRBV29-1 and TRBJ2-7; no reliable D call. Sequencing was done on a sample of peripheral blood. The CDR3 sequence: CSASLASSYEQYF. DNA for the CDR3: TGCAGCGCCTCCTTGGCTTCTTCCTACGAGCAGTACTTC.